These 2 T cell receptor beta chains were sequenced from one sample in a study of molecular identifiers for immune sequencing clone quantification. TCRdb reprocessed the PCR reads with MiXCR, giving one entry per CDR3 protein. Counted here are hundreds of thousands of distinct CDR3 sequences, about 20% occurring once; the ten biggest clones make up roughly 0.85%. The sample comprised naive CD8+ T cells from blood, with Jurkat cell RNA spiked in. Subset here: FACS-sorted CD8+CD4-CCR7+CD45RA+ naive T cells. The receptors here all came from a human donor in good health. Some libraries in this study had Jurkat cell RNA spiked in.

The CDR3 region is CASSDTGNSNQPQHF. CDR3 bases: TGTGCCAGCAGCGACACAGGGAATAGCAATCAGCCCCAGCATTTT. This chain links TRBV9 with TRBJ1-5; TRBD1 might be the D (6 bases). Trimming cost V 3 bases and J 0 bases, with 10 bases left between them. Germline lookup yields CDR1 SGDLS and CDR2 YYNGEE. This CDR3 region has 15 residues. The full variable domain, completed using reference TRBV9 and TRBJ1-5, is DSGVTQTPKHLITATGQRVTLRCSPRSGDLSVYWYQQSLDQGLQFLIQYYNGEERAKGNILERFSAQQFPDLHSELNLSSLELGDSALYFCASSDTGNSNQPQHFGDGTRLSIL.

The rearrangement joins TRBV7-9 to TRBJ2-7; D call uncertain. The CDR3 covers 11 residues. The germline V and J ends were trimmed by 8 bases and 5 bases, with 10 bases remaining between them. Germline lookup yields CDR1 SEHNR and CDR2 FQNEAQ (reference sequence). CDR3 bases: TGTGCCAGCGGGGTCCCCCACGAGCAGTACTTC. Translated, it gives CASGVPHEQYF.